This T cell receptor (beta chain) comes out of a study of shared clonotypes between healthy human individuals. With respect to this clone: The sample has other DNA sequences that encode this CDR3 too.

V lost 1 base, J lost 5 bases, and 2 bases stayed unmatched. CDR3 size: 14 residues. In germline, CDR1 is SGHRS, CDR2 YFSETQ. The repertoire was sequenced with immunoSEQ multiplex PCR; TCRdb's copy has only in-frame clones and lacks some. The sample has 2,500,000 or so clones; just under 95% are singletons. The sequence derives from a man younger than 35 in good health. Some clones in this sample may be carry-over from other donors' samples. The sequencing input was naive CD4+ T cells from PBMCs. The sample's subset: CD45RA+ positively selected. The chain links TRBV5-1 to TRBJ2-1, with TRBD2 identical over 8 bases. CDR3 bases: TGCGCCAGCAGCTTGATACTAGCGGACAATGAGCAGTTCTTC. Its protein product is CASSLILADNEQFF. Combining the CDR3 with reference TRBV5-1 and TRBJ2-1 gives the whole variable domain KAGVTQTPRYLIKTRGQQVTLSCSPISGHRSVSWYQQTPGQGLQFLFEYFSETQRNKGNFPGRFSGRQFSNSRSEMNVSTLELGDSALYLCASSLILADNEQFFGPGTRLTVL.